The subject of this entry is one TCR beta chain. Its antigen is as yet unknown. TCRdb re-called the reads through MiXCR, storing one row per CDR3 protein. Of 680,000 or so distinct CDR3 sequences listed, around a third are singletons. Germline-derived CDR1 and CDR2 are DFQATT and SNEGSKA (reference sequence). This CDR3 contains 15 residues. Trimming at V came to 0 bases and at J to 5 bases, leaving 8 bases not matched to a gene. The source of the sample is a study of T cell repertoires in cytomegalovirus infection. Findings and limits, study-wide: Carriers of CMV and the relevant HLA type were discriminated by public TCR beta frequency. In two of eight donors, the top clonotype was HLA-C-restricted CMV-specific.

The rearrangement uses TRBV20-1 and TRBJ2-5, with TRBD1 matching 8 bases. The TCR was taken from a human donor in good health (CMV status not recorded). Some clones in this sample may be carry-over from other donors' samples. The sequencing used cultured PBMCs, collected from culture after CMV antigen stimulation. CDR3 coding DNA: TGCAGTGCTAGAGATCAGGGGGCGCCGGACGAGACCCAGTACTTC. Translation: CSARDQGAPDETQYF.